This T cell receptor (beta chain) stems from a study of PD-1 blockade in mismatch repair-deficient tumors. A remark on this clone: The antigen is undetermined.

Study-level findings and limits: After pembrolizumab, tumor-resident clones rose rapidly, then generally contracted before radiologic responses.

TCRs were sequenced from a few patients responding to pembrolizumab. Measured with immunoSEQ multiplex PCR; TCRdb has only the in-frame clones, and not every one. The sample holds 55,000 to 85,000 clones, about 72% seen once. The sequencing used peripheral blood, collected 2 weeks after starting pembrolizumab. This sequence was found in an adult with mismatch repair-deficient cancer.

CDR3 nucleotide sequence: TGTGCCAGCAGCCCCAGGGGGGATCGCAATCAGCCCCAGCATTTT. Protein product: CASSPRGDRNQPQHF. V is TRBV7-9 and J is TRBJ1-5, with TRBD1 matching 7 bases. Trimming cost V 5 bases and J 2 bases; bases outside gene matches: 6. The CDR3 has 15 amino acids. Germline assignment: CDR1 SEHNR and CDR2 FQNEAQ (reference sequence).